This passage covers 5 T cell receptor beta chains from one sample sequenced in a study of human T cells and chemical hapten exposure. MiXCR, run by TCRdb on the RACE reads, gives a single entry per CDR3 protein. The table has roughly 130,000 distinct CDR3 sequences, 11% seen once; the top ten hold over 2%. Time point given: patch test 3, about 24 weeks after DPC sensitization. Described treatment: therapeutic diphenylcyclopropenone sensitization with weekly scalp DPC. Sample: whole blood, taken in connection with sensitization to the hapten diphenylcyclopropenone (DPC). All receptors derive from a woman aged 50 to 60 with alopecia areata. Some clones in this sample may be carry-over from other donors' samples.

In this sample, this clonotype turned up a few times. The CDR3 DNA reads TGTGCCAGCAGGCCGGGACAGCAGGTGAACACTGAAGCTTTCTTT. Amino acid sequence: CASRPGQQVNTEAFF. The rearrangement uses TRBV6-1 and TRBJ1-1, with 7 bases aligning to TRBD1. J lost 0 bases, V lost 6 bases, and 7 bases had no gene match. The CDR3 loop spans 15 amino acids. Germline CDR1 and CDR2: MNHNS and SASEGT.

This clonotype was picked up a small number of times. V usage is TRBV11-2 and J usage is TRBJ2-7; the D gene is possibly TRBD1 (6 bases). V lost 7 bases and J lost 1, with 14 bases in between. The CDR3 is 14 residues long. Per germline, CDR1 SGHAT and CDR2 FQNNGV. The CDR3 nucleotides read TGTGCCAGCATCGCCGGGACACCTTCCTACGAGCAGTACTTC. Translation gives CASIAGTPSYEQYF.

This clonotype was observed a handful of times. The chain employs TRBV5-1 and TRBJ2-3; D not certain. Germline V gene data show CDR1 as SGHRS and CDR2 as YFSETQ. V lost 1 base, J lost 0 bases, and 9 bases lay in between. The CDR3 covers 15 residues. The CDR3 region has the DNA TGCGCCAGCAGCTTGCGGCTTGTGAGCACAGATACGCAGTATTTT. Amino acid sequence: CASSLRLVSTDTQYF.

V and J are TRBV18 and TRBJ2-7; maybe TRBD1 (6 bases). The CDR3 length is 14 residues. Germline V CDR1 and CDR2: KGHSH, LQKENI. V was pared by 3 bases and J by 3 bases, with 12 bases between. CDR3 residues: CASSPDSQLYEQYF. The DNA of the CDR3 is TGTGCCAGCTCACCGGACAGCCAGCTCTACGAGCAGTACTTC.

This clonotype appeared a few times. The rearrangement links TRBV2 to TRBJ2-5; unclear D gene. V was clipped by 6 bases and J by 2 bases, with 13 bases between them. CDR3 length: 14 residues. Germline lookup yields CDR1 SNHLY and CDR2 FYNNEI. Here the CDR3 DNA reads TGTGCCAGCAGAGAGAATCTACTTCAAGAGACCCAGTACTTC. Encoded protein: CASRENLLQETQYF.